A selection of T cell receptor beta chains follows, all from one sample in a study of blood T cell repertoires in COVID-19. Clones were sequenced by immunoSEQ multiplex PCR, and TCRdb holds only the in-frame ones, with some missing. The sample includes roughly 200,000 clones, roughly nine tenths seen only once; the top ten take about 2.2%. Sequencing was carried out using PBMCs or T cells enriched from blood (not recorded which). The receptors were gathered from a woman in her thirties or forties with acute COVID-19. Both conserved end residues are part of each CDR3. Fields, in order: CDR3 protein, CDR3 DNA, V gene, D gene, J gene, clone size. A D gene is named only where the DNA matches it firmly. A row's size may be missing; if present it is once, few, many or a size class.

CASSPGGDNYGYTF	TGTGCCAGCAGTCCAGGGGGCGATAACTATGGCTACACCTTC	TRBV6-5	TRBD1	TRBJ1-2	once
CASSPRGARNEQFF	TGTGCCAGCAGTCCCCGGGGGGCCCGGAATGAGCAGTTCTTC	TRBV25-1	NA	TRBJ2-1	NA
CASSLGPGGYEQYF	TGTGCCAGCAGCTTAGGTCCAGGGGGCTACGAGCAGTACTTC	TRBV7-9	TRBD1	TRBJ2-7	NA
CASRFRTSGRLYEQYF	TGTGCCAGCAGATTTAGGACTAGCGGGAGGCTCTACGAGCAGTACTTC	TRBV3-1/TRBV3-2	TRBD2	TRBJ2-7	NA
CASSLMGLAGGLNEQFF	TGTGCCAGCAGCTTAATGGGACTAGCGGGGGGGTTGAATGAGCAGTTCTTC	TRBV7-8	TRBD2	TRBJ2-1	NA
CASSPRLAGALYQETQYF	TGTGCCAGCAGCCCCCGGCTAGCGGGGGCCTTGTACCAAGAGACCCAGTACTTC	TRBV3-1/TRBV3-2	TRBD2	TRBJ2-5	once
CASKSTPSSGANVLTF	TGTGCCAGCAAAAGCACCCCTAGCTCTGGGGCCAACGTCCTGACTTTC	TRBV27	NA	TRBJ2-6	NA
CASSYGQGSPLHF	TGCGCCAGCAGCTACGGACAGGGCTCACCCCTCCACTTT	TRBV5-1	TRBD1	TRBJ1-6	NA
CASSFAGTGVGYTF	TGCGCCAGCAGCTTCGCGGGGACAGGGGTTGGCTACACCTTC	TRBV5-1	TRBD1	TRBJ1-2	NA
CATSDSSAAGWHNEQFF	TGTGCCACCAGTGATTCGTCGGCGGCGGGATGGCACAATGAGCAGTTCTTC	TRBV24-1	NA	TRBJ2-1	NA
CASSDPGTGGAYTF	TGTGCCAGCAGTGACCCCGGGACAGGGGGCGCCTACACCTTC	TRBV28	TRBD1	TRBJ1-2	NA
CASSQGFQGDTQYF	TGCGCCAGCAGCCAGGGATTCCAAGGGGATACGCAGTATTTT	TRBV5-1	NA	TRBJ2-3	once
CASRPTRIEYNEQFF	TGTGCCAGCAGACCTACTAGGATCGAATACAATGAGCAGTTCTTC	TRBV6-2/TRBV6-3	NA	TRBJ2-1	few
CASSPRLSNYGYTF	TGTGCCAGCAGCCCCAGGCTTTCTAACTATGGCTACACCTTC	TRBV6-2/TRBV6-3	NA	TRBJ1-2	NA